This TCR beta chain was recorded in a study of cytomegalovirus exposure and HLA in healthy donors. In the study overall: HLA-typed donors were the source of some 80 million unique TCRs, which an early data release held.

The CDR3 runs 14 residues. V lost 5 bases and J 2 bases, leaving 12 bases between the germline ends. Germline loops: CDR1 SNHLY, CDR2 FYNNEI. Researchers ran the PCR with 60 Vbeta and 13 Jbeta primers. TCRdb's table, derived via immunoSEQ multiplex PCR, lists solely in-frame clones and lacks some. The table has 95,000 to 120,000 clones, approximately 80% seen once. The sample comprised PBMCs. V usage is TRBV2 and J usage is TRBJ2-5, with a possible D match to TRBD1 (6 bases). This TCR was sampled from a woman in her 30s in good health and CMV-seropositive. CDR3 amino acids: CASSSSQGQETQYF. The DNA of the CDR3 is TGTGCCAGCAGTTCCTCGCAGGGGCAAGAGACCCAGTACTTC.